What follows are 25 T cell receptor beta chains derived from one specimen sequenced in a study of T cell responses to AZD1222 COVID-19 vaccine. Repertoires were generated with immunoSEQ multiplex PCR, while TCRdb's copy carries only in-frame clones and drops some. The sample has tens of thousands of clones, about four fifths seen once. Sequencing was performed on peripheral blood, taken 28 days after the second AZD1222 dose. Receptors originate from an adult who received the AZD1222 COVID-19 vaccine.

The rearrangement uses TRBV11-2 and TRBJ1-5, with D maybe TRBD1 (6 bases). From germline, CDR1 is SGHAT and CDR2 FQNNGV. This CDR3 has 15 residues. V lost 5 bases, J lost 4 bases, and 15 bases lay in between. The CDR3 DNA is TGTGCCAGCAGCCTTTCCTTAGGGGGGAATCAGCCCCAGCATTTT. Translation: CASSLSLGGNQPQHF.

The V gene is TRBV7-3, the J gene TRBJ2-3; either TRBD1 or TRBD2 may supply D (6 bases each). With 5 bases removed from V and 3 bases from J, the gap between germline ends came to 18 bases. Germline lookup yields CDR1 SGHTA and CDR2 FQGTGA. The CDR3 covers 16 residues. Here the CDR3 reads CASSPGYREDTDTQYF. DNA for the CDR3: TGTGCCAGCAGCCCCGGATACAGGGAGGATACAGATACGCAGTATTTT.

The genes are TRBV7-2 and TRBJ1-1; D may be TRBD1 (5 bases). Germline V gene sequence: CDR1 SGHTA, CDR2 FQGNSA. The CDR3 consists of 16 residues. V dropped 3 bases and J dropped 1 base, with 15 bases sitting between them. In DNA form, the CDR3 reads TGTGCCAGCAGCTTCGCCTCCGGGGCGACGAACACTGAAGCTTTCTTT. Residues: CASSFASGATNTEAFF.

The chain uses TRBV30 and TRBJ1-2; a possible D gene is TRBD1 (5 bases). V lost 3 bases to trimming and J lost 7 bases, with 18 bases between them. Germline assignment: CDR1 GTSNPN and CDR2 SVGIG (reference sequence). This CDR3 is 14 amino acids long. CDR3 DNA: TGTGCCTGGAGGTTGGGACGGGTAGGGGCTGGCTACACCTTC. Its protein is CAWRLGRVGAGYTF.

The V call is TRBV5-1, the J call TRBJ2-2; 8 bases are a match to TRBD1. CDR1 is SGHRS and CDR2 is YFSETQ in the germline V gene. V lost 5 bases and J lost 7; bases outside the gene matches: 16. This CDR3 has 17 residues. The CDR3 is CASRRTGSSSRGGELFF. CDR3 bases: TGCGCCAGCAGACGGACAGGGTCCTCCTCGAGGGGCGGGGAGCTGTTTTTT.

The chain couples TRBV28 to TRBJ2-1, with TRBD2 matching 7 bases. The CDR3 contains 15 residues. The V and J ends lost 7 bases and 7 bases, in that order; junction bases with no gene match: 13. Germline V gene data show CDR1 as MDHEN and CDR2 as SYDVKM. The CDR3 here is CASTSAGVVGNEQFF. The CDR3 DNA is TGTGCCAGCACCTCCGCGGGAGTTGTGGGAAATGAGCAGTTCTTC.

The chain employs TRBV9 and TRBJ1-5; D is undetermined. The CDR3 sequence is 15 residues long. Germline V gene data show CDR1 as SGDLS and CDR2 as YYNGEE. V was pared by 3 bases and J by 0 bases, with 10 bases between. The CDR3 region is CASSARHDSNQPQHF. Written as DNA, the CDR3 is TGTGCCAGCAGCGCGAGACACGATAGCAATCAGCCCCAGCATTTT.

DNA for the CDR3: TGTGCCAGCAGCGTAGGGGTACAGCCTAATCAGCCCCAGCATTTT. Amino acids: CASSVGVQPNQPQHF. The chain recombines TRBV9 with TRBJ1-5; D is uncertain. From germline, CDR1 is SGDLS and CDR2 YYNGEE. V gave up 0 bases and J gave up 4 bases, with 11 bases separating them. This CDR3 comprises 15 residues.

The rearrangement links TRBV2 to TRBJ2-7; no clear D. Germline assignment: CDR1 SNHLY and CDR2 FYNNEI. The CDR3 consists of 13 residues. Trimming shortened V by 6 bases and J by 5 bases, and 14 bases separated the two germline ends. CDR3 region: CASSASPLNEQYF. The CDR3 DNA reads as TGTGCCAGCAGCGCGTCTCCCCTGAACGAGCAGTACTTC.

The CDR3 sequence is CASSLRGISYNEQFF. DNA of the CDR3: TGTGCCAGCAGCTTACGTGGGATTAGCTACAATGAGCAGTTCTTC. V is TRBV7-9 and J is TRBJ2-1; no clear D gene. The CDR3 runs to 15 residues. CDR1 and CDR2 (germline): SEHNR, FQNEAQ (reference sequence). Trimming removed 2 bases from V and 3 bases from J, with 11 bases in between.

The chain has TRBV2 and TRBJ2-1; the match to TRBD2 covers 7 bases. This CDR3 has 15 amino acids. Germline loops: CDR1 SNHLY, CDR2 FYNNEI. V shed 7 bases and J 2 bases; nucleotides not matched to a gene: 8. The CDR3 DNA reads as TGTGCCAGCATAAGACTAGCAGTAGCCTACAATGAGCAGTTCTTC. This sequence encodes CASIRLAVAYNEQFF.

The rearrangement links TRBV29-1 to TRBJ2-3; 7 nucleotides agree with TRBD2. The CDR3 totals 14 residues. V lost 6 bases and J lost 4; bases outside the gene matches: 10. Germline V gene lookup returns CDR1 SQVTM and CDR2 ANQGSEA. The CDR3 DNA is TGCAGCGTCGACCCAAGCGGGACGGCAGATACGCAGTATTTT. Translating it yields CSVDPSGTADTQYF.

The V and J genes are TRBV19 and TRBJ1-2, with D perhaps TRBD1 (6 bases). CDR3 size: 12 residues. Per the germline V gene, CDR1 is LNHDA and CDR2 is SQIVND (reference sequence). V lost 5 bases and J lost 7, with 11 bases in between. The CDR3 DNA reads as TGTGCCAGTAGTCCCACAGGGTTTGGCTACACCTTC. It specifies CASSPTGFGYTF.

The count of this clone is one. The V gene is TRBV4-1, the J gene TRBJ1-6; the D is unclear. Trimming cost V 0 bases and J 9 bases, with 6 bases left between them. Germline V gene data show CDR1 as MGHRA and CDR2 as YSYEKL. The CDR3 contains 13 residues. The CDR3 loop is CASSQDKGSPLHF. The DNA for the CDR3 is TGCGCCAGCAGCCAAGATAAAGGTTCACCCCTCCACTTT.

The chain couples TRBV30 to TRBJ2-7; D possibly corresponds to TRBD2 (6 bases). The CDR3 consists of 13 residues. CDR1 is GTSNPN, CDR2 SVGIG, per germline (reference sequence). V was trimmed by 3 bases and J by 2 bases, leaving 11 bases between them. As DNA, the CDR3 is TGTGCCTGGAGCCCCGGGAGTACCTACGAGCAGTACTTC. It translates to CAWSPGSTYEQYF.

V usage is TRBV5-1 and J usage is TRBJ2-2; TRBD2 matches at 7 bases. Germline lookup yields CDR1 SGHRS and CDR2 YFSETQ. With 0 bases clipped from V and 6 bases from J, the junction kept 5 bases outside the gene matches. The CDR3 totals 15 residues. The chain's CDR3 is CASSLGGGTAGELFF. The CDR3 DNA reads TGCGCCAGCAGCTTGGGGGGGGGTACGGCCGGGGAGCTGTTTTTT.

This clone turned up a few times. This chain connects TRBV6-2 or TRBV6-3 to TRBJ2-5, with D unclear. Germline V gene lookup returns CDR1 MNHEY and CDR2 SVGEGT. The CDR3 has 12 amino acids. The V and J ends lost 4 bases and 3 bases respectively, with 6 bases between them. The CDR3 region is CASSFNKETQYF. CDR3 nucleotides: TGTGCCAGCAGTTTCAACAAAGAGACCCAGTACTTC.

The V and J genes are TRBV28 and TRBJ1-1, with 7 positions matching TRBD1. J lost 0 bases, V lost 4 bases, and 14 bases had no gene match. The CDR3 has 18 amino acids. Germline values: CDR1 MDHEN, CDR2 SYDVKM. The CDR3 here is CASSSLRGLSTLNTEAFF. As DNA, the CDR3 is TGTGCCAGCAGTTCGCTGAGGGGGCTATCCACCCTGAACACTGAAGCTTTCTTT.

V and J are TRBV7-2 and TRBJ2-4; 7 bases fit TRBD1. The CDR3 length is 18 residues. J was trimmed by 0 bases and V by 4 bases; bases with no gene match: 12. Germline V lookup: CDR1 SGHTA, CDR2 FQGNSA. The CDR3 DNA reads TGTGCCAGCAGCTCTATCCAACGGACAGGCGAAGCCAAAAACATTCAGTACTTC. Residues: CASSSIQRTGEAKNIQYF.

The chain combines TRBV7-9 with TRBJ1-6; unclear D gene. This CDR3 region has 12 residues. Trimming stripped 7 bases from V and 6 bases from J, with 7 bases between. The V gene's germline CDR1 is SEHNR and CDR2 FQNEAQ (reference sequence). The CDR3 DNA sequence: TGTGCCAGCACCCACGTTAATTCACCCCTCCACTTT. This translates into CASTHVNSPLHF.

This clone was detected only a few times. This chain's CDR3 is CAGKGGLGDTQYF. The CDR3 coding sequence is TGTGCCGGGAAAGGGGGTTTAGGAGATACGCAGTATTTT. The chain couples TRBV28 to TRBJ2-3, with a possible D match to TRBD1 (6 bases). Germline values: CDR1 MDHEN, CDR2 SYDVKM. The CDR3 has 13 amino acids. Trimming shortened V by 11 bases and J by 5 bases, and 17 bases separated the two germline ends.

This clone appeared once. The CDR3, as DNA: TGTGCCAGCAGCCAAGGGCTAGTGGGTACCGGGGAGCTGTTTTTT. This gives the protein CASSQGLVGTGELFF. V is TRBV6-5 and J is TRBJ2-2; D uncertain. With 6 bases removed from V and 5 bases from J, the gap between germline ends came to 16 bases. Germline-derived CDR1 and CDR2 are MNHEY and SVGAGI. The length of the CDR3 is 15 residues.

CDR3 bases: TGTGCCTGGGGACAGGGAGGGGAGACCCAGTACTTC. It encodes CAWGQGGETQYF. V usage is TRBV30 and J usage is TRBJ2-5, with a possible D match to TRBD1 (8 bases). With 5 bases removed from V and 5 bases from J, the gap between germline ends came to 12 bases. The V gene's germline CDR1 is GTSNPN and CDR2 SVGIG (reference sequence). The CDR3 is 12 amino acids.

The count of this clone is one. The V call is TRBV5-4, the J call TRBJ1-2, with D possibly TRBD1 on 5 matching bases. CDR1 is SGHNT and CDR2 is YYREEE in the germline V gene (reference sequence). V was trimmed by 1 base and J by 1 base, leaving 14 bases between them. This CDR3 has 16 residues. CDR3 bases: TGTGCCAGCAGCTTGACGGGGCAGGGAAATAACTATGGCTACACCTTC. It encodes CASSLTGQGNNYGYTF.

This clone was seen a single time. The rearrangement links TRBV7-9 to TRBJ2-7; D gene ambiguous. The CDR3 contains 11 residues. The germline V and J ends were trimmed by 5 bases and 5 bases, with 7 bases remaining between them. Germline V gene lookup returns CDR1 SEHNR and CDR2 FQNEAQ (reference sequence). Here the CDR3 DNA reads TGTGCCAGCAGCCCCACCGACGAGCAGTACTTC. It codes for CASSPTDEQYF.